This TCR beta chain is from a study of siplizumab effects on memory and regulatory T cells. Per germline, CDR1 SGHRS and CDR2 YFSETQ. V gave up 1 base and J gave up 3 bases, with 12 bases separating them. The CDR3 is 15 amino acids. Profiled with immunoSEQ multiplex PCR; TCRdb holds only in-frame clones, not every one. The sample holds about 70,000 clones; about 90% are singletons and the top ten take around 1.8%. Findings of the study overall: Controls had approximately 27% Treg-derived mappable alloreactive CD4+ clones on average, versus around 64% with siplizumab. Roughly 75-95% of proliferating CD4+ or CD8+ clones lacked an assignable naive or memory phenotype.

Of note for this clone: Its matching antigen is unknown.

V and J are TRBV5-1 and TRBJ2-3; D possibly corresponds to TRBD2 (6 bases). The TCR sequence derives from a human donor in good health. The material sequenced was Tregs sorted from blood. The CDR3 loop is CASSLPGVSTDTQYF. CDR3 nucleotides: TGCGCCAGCAGCTTGCCGGGAGTGAGTACAGATACGCAGTATTTT.